This T cell receptor (delta chain) emerged from a study of gamma delta lymphoproliferative disorders and STAT genes. The wider study: The LymphoTrack Dx TCRG Assay amplified gamma chains from at least 50 ng of genomic DNA. Delta libraries were made per EuroClonality-NGS working group procedure. General observations from the study: Nearly all major patient gamma and delta clonotypes were public; only a couple of gamma clonotypes were disease-private.

The CDR3 consists of 21 residues. This clone was observed a few times. What it recognizes is unknown. PBMCs from patients and controls supplied the genomic DNA for sequencing. TCRdb ran CATT on the multiplex PCR reads. The sample carries 1,500 to 2,000 delta-chain clones, around 1.9% recorded once. This TCR derives from a human donor in good health. The sample comprised blood. The V gene remains uncalled, whereas the J gene is TRDJ3; the tabulated D call, TRDD3, remains unverified against the DNA. The DNA for the CDR3 is TGTGCTTCATTGTGCCTTCCTACGCGCCTACTTAAAATGGGGGACACCCGACAGATGTTTTTC. Translated: CASLCLPTRLLKMGDTRQMFF.